This T cell receptor beta chain was captured in a study of T-cell memory formation after mild COVID-19 (dated by TCRdb to the early 2020s). With respect to the entire study: TCR sequence clusters from the two donors were largely donor specific. In two donors, T-cell clones that expanded and contracted after mild COVID-19 were followed by sequencing TCRalpha and TCRbeta repertoires longitudinally. The cohort was made up of two young adult volunteers, one female and one male, who were previously healthy.

CDR1 and CDR2 were assigned from the germline V gene as MDHEN and SYDVKM. The cysteine opens and the phenylalanine closes a CDR3 of 14 amino acids. Solely the CDR3 DNA is kept, with 42 bases framed from the first base. V loses 2 bases of germline sequence and J loses 8 bases, and the interval between the two ends is 15 bases. This clonotype was counted a few times. Its antigen is still unknown. Base qualities are not recorded, but no much larger clone differs from it by a single base. Sequenced using an Illumina NovaSeq 6000. TCRalpha and TCRbeta cDNA libraries were constructed by 5'RACE with constant-segment primers, with sample barcodes and unique molecular identifiers being introduced. RNA was extracted from every sample with Trizol reagent. Library amplification was performed in two PCR steps, and a second sample barcode and Illumina TruSeq adapters were introduced in the second step. Sequencing of libraries was performed on an Illumina NovaSeq with 2 x 150 bp paired-end reads. Under the source paper's analysis protocol: Reads were demultiplexed and collapsed into UMI-guided consensus sequences with migec v1.2.7. Using mixcr v2.1.11, UMI consensuses were aligned to TRA and TRB V and J templates and then assembled into clonotypes. A clonotype was counted as expanded or contracted only when both edgeR and NoisET called the clonotype significant, with the noise models trained on biological replicates. For edgeR calls, the thresholds were a false discovery rate-adjusted p below 0.01 and a log2 fold-change of 1. PCA with hierarchical clustering of max-normalized trajectories of the 1000 most abundant clonotypes was used as exploratory dynamics analysis. Each responding clone was given a CD4 or CD8 phenotype based on the CD4+ and CD8+ repertoires, which had been sequenced separately. TCRdb itself trimmed the public reads at Q25 with fastp, ran MiXCR and retained productive beta chains. Identical CDR3 proteins give one entry, which carries the most common genes and DNA. It is TCRdb's table, rather than the study itself, that gives the V and J calls and clone size. Across this sample there are roughly 300,000 distinct CDR3 sequences, with 8% to 10% seen only once. Approximately 23% of the sample comes from the top ten.

Ficoll-Paque density gradient centrifugation was used to isolate PBMCs. What the research found in general, with its limitations: Only two mild cases were covered by the study, and larger cohorts that include severe cases with pre-infection samples were considered necessary. Whether the second-wave clones peaking on day 37 were SARS-CoV-2 specific was not confirmed. Some responding clones were found in pre-infection memory, which suggests that pre-existing cross-reactive memory T cells took part in the SARS-CoV-2 response. Contracting CD4+ clones turned up mainly in the CM and EM memory subsets, whereas EMRA was where CD8+ clones were enriched. Clones that contracted from day 15 to 85 showed balanced CD4/CD8 phenotypes, whereas a second wave of clones that expanded from day 15 to 37 leaned towards CD4+.

The chain is made from TRBV28 and TRBJ1-2; the D gene is perhaps TRBD1, from 5 matching bases. This TCR came from a man between 18 and 29 years old who had mild COVID-19 (a few samples of this study predate the infection). The sample titles of this study are shuffled in the database, so cell type and time point are left out; the donor was told from shared clones. Source material: PBMCs or a T cell subset sorted from them (not recorded which). The nucleotide sequence is given as TGTGCCAGCAGTTTAGCGCCGCGGGGCGTAGGCTACACCTTC. Its amino acids are CASSLAPRGVGYTF.